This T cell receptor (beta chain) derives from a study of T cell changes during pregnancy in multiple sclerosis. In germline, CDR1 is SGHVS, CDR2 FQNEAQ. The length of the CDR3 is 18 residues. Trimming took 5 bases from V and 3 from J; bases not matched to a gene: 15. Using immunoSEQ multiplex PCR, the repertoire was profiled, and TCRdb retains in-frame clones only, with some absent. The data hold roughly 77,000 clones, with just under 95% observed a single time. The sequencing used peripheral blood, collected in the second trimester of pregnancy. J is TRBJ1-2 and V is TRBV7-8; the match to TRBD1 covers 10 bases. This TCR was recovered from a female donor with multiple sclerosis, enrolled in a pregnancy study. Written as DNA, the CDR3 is TGTGCCAGCAGCCCTAGGGACTTCGACAGGGGGCACCACTATGGCTACACCTTC. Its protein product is CASSPRDFDRGHHYGYTF.